This T cell receptor beta chain is from a study of blood T cell repertoires in COVID-19. About the study: The United States, Italy and Spain provided the acute and convalescent COVID-19 samples. PBMCs, B-cell-depleted T cells, or T cells provided the cDNA or gDNA that made up the material.

Enrollment of patients from Seattle took place during active infection, with longitudinal follow-up. Authors' methods: Counts of nucleated cells, estimated from reference gene primer amplification, were obtained. The repertoire was sequenced with immunoSEQ multiplex PCR; TCRdb's copy has only in-frame clones and lacks some. The V and J calls and clone size are taken from that table; D and trimming were inferred from the DNA. The sample has under 300,000 clones, 90% seen once. The CDR3 totals 16 residues. From germline, CDR1 is SGHTA and CDR2 FQGNSA. V gave up 3 bases and J gave up 1 base, with 15 bases separating them.

The genes are TRBV7-2 and TRBJ1-2, with D possibly TRBD1 on 5 matching bases. The sequence was obtained from a woman aged 55 to 70 with COVID-19, enrolled during active disease. Sequenced: peripheral blood. The CDR3 sequence is CASSFEPQALNYGYTF. CDR3 in DNA: TGTGCCAGCAGCTTCGAGCCACAGGCACTTAACTATGGCTACACCTTC.